This is a list of T cell receptor beta chains from one sample in a study of beta chain features in type 1 diabetes. Clones were sequenced by immunoSEQ multiplex PCR, and TCRdb holds only the in-frame ones, with some missing. The table has around 160,000 clones, roughly 63% seen once; the top ten hold roughly 0.095%. Sequencing used naive CD4+ T cells from blood. The source of these receptors is a man aged 30 to 45 with type 1 diabetes. Both conserved end residues are part of each CDR3. A D gene is named only where the DNA matches it firmly. Clone size is not always given. Where it is, it says once, few, many or a class for expanded clones.

v_gene	d_gene	j_gene	abundance	CDR3nt	CDR3aa
TRBV29-1	TRBD1	TRBJ1-2	-	TGCAGCGTTGGGATAGGGACAGACTATGGCTACACCTTC	CSVGIGTDYGYTF
TRBV29-1	-	TRBJ2-3	-	TGCAGCGTCCAACGGGGGAGCGGCACAGATACGCAGTATTTT	CSVQRGSGTDTQYF
TRBV29-1	-	TRBJ1-3	few	TGCAGCGCTGGTGACACTGGAAACACCATATATTTT	CSAGDTGNTIYF
TRBV10-3	TRBD1	TRBJ1-2	-	TGTGCCATCAATCAAGACAGGGAACCTGGCTACACCTTC	CAINQDREPGYTF
TRBV10-3	TRBD1	TRBJ2-7	-	TGTGCCATCAGGGACAGGGGGTACGAGCAGTACTTC	CAIRDRGYEQYF
TRBV2	TRBD1	TRBJ1-5	few	TGTGCCAGCAGCTTCGACGGACAGGGGGCACAGCAGCCCCAGCATTTT	CASSFDGQGAQQPQHF
TRBV9	-	TRBJ1-6	once	TGTGCCAGCAGCGTAGGTCAGGTGGATTCACCCCTCCACTTT	CASSVGQVDSPLHF
TRBV19	-	TRBJ2-3	few	TGTGCCACAAGCCTGGCAGGGGGGACAGATACGCAGTATTTT	CATSLAGGTDTQYF
TRBV15	TRBD2	TRBJ2-7	-	TGTGCCACCAGCCGTTTTCCGACTAGCGGTTACGAGCAGTACTTC	CATSRFPTSGYEQYF
TRBV30	-	TRBJ2-7	-	TGTGCCTGGAGTTTATGGGGCTACGAGCAGTACTTC	CAWSLWGYEQYF
TRBV9	-	TRBJ2-1	-	TGTGCCAGCACTCCCACCCCACTAGCAGGCAATGAGCAGTTCTTC	CASTPTPLAGNEQFF
TRBV27	TRBD1	TRBJ1-5	-	TGTGCCAGCAGTAGGGACAGGGGTAATCAGCCCCAGCATTTT	CASSRDRGNQPQHF
TRBV28	TRBD1	TRBJ2-3	-	TGTGCCAGCCGCTCCGGGGACAGGGACACAGATACGCAGTATTTT	CASRSGDRDTDTQYF